The present T cell receptor beta chain was sequenced within a study of cytomegalovirus exposure and HLA in healthy donors. The PCR had 60 Vbeta and 13 Jbeta primers. Per the authors' pipeline: The authors later counted about 80 million unique TCR beta chains, some 11 million of them shared. Assay used: immunoSEQ multiplex PCR; TCRdb lists only in-frame clones, some missing. Clonal size and the V and J genes are those of that table, whereas D and trimming came from the DNA. The sample has 150,000 to 200,000 clones; around 87% are singletons. The trim removed 3 bases at V and 4 bases at J, leaving 5 bases unmatched. Looked up from germline, CDR1 is KGHSH and CDR2 is LQKENI. The length of the CDR3 is 14 residues. There were likely unrecorded immune exposures, though donors were nominally healthy when sampled.

Sample: PBMCs. The sequence came from a woman in her late teens or twenties in good health and CMV-seronegative. The V gene is TRBV18, the J gene TRBJ1-1, with 7 bases aligning to TRBD1. The CDR3: CASSPPGGSTEAFF. DNA for the CDR3: TGTGCCAGCTCACCGCCAGGGGGGAGCACTGAAGCTTTCTTT.